This T cell receptor (beta chain) was recorded in a study of blood T cell repertoires in COVID-19. Study context: Donors in the United States, Italy and Spain gave samples during acute or convalescent COVID-19. Sample material is recorded as cDNA or gDNA derived from T cells, B-cell-depleted T cells, or PBMCs.

Per the authors' pipeline: From reference gene primer amplification, estimates of nucleated cell counts were derived. Produced via immunoSEQ multiplex PCR; TCRdb's table is partial and in-frame only. V, J and clone size are those of that table, while D and trimming were read from the DNA. The table has 130,000 to 150,000 clones, about 90% seen once; the top ten hold 2% to 2.5%. The receptor was derived from a human donor in a cohort sampled during active COVID-19. The sequenced sample was peripheral blood.

The CDR3 region has the DNA TGCGCCAGCAGCCTACAAAACGAGCAGTTCTTC. As protein: CASSLQNEQFF. V usage is TRBV4-1 and J usage is TRBJ2-1; D gene unclear. Trimming took off 4 bases at V and 10 bases at J, with 8 bases between the two ends. The length of the CDR3 is 11 residues. CDR1 and CDR2 from the germline V gene are MGHRA and YSYEKL.